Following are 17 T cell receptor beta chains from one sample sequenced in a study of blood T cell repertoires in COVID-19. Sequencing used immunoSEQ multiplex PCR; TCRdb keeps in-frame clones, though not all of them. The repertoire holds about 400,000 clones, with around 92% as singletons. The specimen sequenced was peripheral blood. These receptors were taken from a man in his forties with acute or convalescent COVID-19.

CDR3 in DNA: TGTGCCAGCAGCCTAGGACAGCCGAGTATCTATGGCTACACCTTC. Its protein product is CASSLGQPSIYGYTF. This chain connects TRBV27 to TRBJ1-2, with a tentative D call TRBD1 (6 bases). Deletions cut 6 bases from V and 4 bases from J, with 18 bases between. The CDR3 covers 15 residues. CDR1 is MNHEY and CDR2 is SMNVEV in the germline V gene (reference sequence).

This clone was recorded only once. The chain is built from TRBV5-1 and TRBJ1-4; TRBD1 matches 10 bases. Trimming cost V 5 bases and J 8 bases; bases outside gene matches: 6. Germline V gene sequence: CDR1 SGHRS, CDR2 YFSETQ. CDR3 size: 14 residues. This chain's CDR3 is CASRTGTGAEKLFF. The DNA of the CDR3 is TGCGCCAGCAGAACCGGGACAGGGGCGGAAAAACTGTTTTTT.

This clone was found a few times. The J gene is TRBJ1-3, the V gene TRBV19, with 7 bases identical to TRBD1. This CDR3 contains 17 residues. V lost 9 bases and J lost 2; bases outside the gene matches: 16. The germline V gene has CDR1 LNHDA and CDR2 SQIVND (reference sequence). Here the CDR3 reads CASSDTSTGTTGNTIYF. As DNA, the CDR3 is TGTGCCAGCAGTGACACCTCGACAGGGACAACTGGAAACACCATATATTTT.

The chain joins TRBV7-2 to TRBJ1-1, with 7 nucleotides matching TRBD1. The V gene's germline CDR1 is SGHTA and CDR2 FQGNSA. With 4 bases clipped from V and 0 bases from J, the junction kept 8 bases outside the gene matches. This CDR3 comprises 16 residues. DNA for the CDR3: TGTGCCAGCAGCTCGAACAGGGGCAGGATGAACACTGAAGCTTTCTTT. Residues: CASSSNRGRMNTEAFF.

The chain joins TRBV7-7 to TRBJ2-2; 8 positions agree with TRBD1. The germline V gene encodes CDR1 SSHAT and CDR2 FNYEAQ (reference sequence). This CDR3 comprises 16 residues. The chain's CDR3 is CASARSPSRGHGELFF. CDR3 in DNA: TGTGCTAGCGCTCGGAGCCCGTCCAGGGGGCACGGGGAGCTGTTTTTT.

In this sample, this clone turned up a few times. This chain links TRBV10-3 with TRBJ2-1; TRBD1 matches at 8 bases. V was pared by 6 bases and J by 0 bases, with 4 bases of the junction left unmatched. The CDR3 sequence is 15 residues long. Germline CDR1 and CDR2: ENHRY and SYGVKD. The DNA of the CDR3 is TGTGCCATCAGGTTGGACAGGGACTCCTACAATGAGCAGTTCTTC. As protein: CAIRLDRDSYNEQFF.

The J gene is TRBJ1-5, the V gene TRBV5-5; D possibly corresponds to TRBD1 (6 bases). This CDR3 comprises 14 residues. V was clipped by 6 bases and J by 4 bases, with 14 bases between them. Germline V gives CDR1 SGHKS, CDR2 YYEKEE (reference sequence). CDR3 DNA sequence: TGTGCCAGCAAGCTCCGGGACACAAATCAGCCCCAGCATTTT. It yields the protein CASKLRDTNQPQHF.

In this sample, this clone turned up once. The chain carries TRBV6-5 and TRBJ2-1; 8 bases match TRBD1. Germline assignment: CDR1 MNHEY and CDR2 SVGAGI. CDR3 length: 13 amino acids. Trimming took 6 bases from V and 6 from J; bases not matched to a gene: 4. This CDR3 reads CASRLTGVNEQFF. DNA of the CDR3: TGTGCCAGCAGATTGACAGGGGTCAATGAGCAGTTCTTC.

The CDR3 loop reads CASRMTPRHNEQFF. The CDR3, as DNA: TGTGCCAGCAGGATGACCCCGAGGCACAATGAGCAGTTCTTC. The chain recombines TRBV5-5 with TRBJ2-1, with no clear D. The CDR3 covers 14 residues. Trimming left V 5 bases short and J 5 bases short, with 14 bases between. Per germline, CDR1 SGHKS and CDR2 YYEKEE (reference sequence).

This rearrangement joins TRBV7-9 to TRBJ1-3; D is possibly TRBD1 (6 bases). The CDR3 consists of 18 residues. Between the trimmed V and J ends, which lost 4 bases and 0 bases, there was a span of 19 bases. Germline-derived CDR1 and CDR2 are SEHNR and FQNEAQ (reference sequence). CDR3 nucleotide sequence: TGTGCCAGCAGCTCCCTCCAACAGGGAGCCCGCTCTGGAAACACCATATATTTT. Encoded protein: CASSSLQQGARSGNTIYF.

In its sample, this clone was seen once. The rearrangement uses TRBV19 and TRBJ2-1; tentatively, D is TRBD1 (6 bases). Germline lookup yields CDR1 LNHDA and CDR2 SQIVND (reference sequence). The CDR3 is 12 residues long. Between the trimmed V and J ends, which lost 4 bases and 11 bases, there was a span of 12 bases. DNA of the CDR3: TGTGCCAGTAGTACTTCAGGGGATCAGCAGTTCTTC. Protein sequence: CASSTSGDQQFF.

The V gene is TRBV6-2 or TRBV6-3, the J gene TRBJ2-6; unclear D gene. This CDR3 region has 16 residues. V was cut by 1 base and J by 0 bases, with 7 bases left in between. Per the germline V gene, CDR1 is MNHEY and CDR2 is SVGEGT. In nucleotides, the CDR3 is TGTGCCAGCAGTTACTTAGTCACCTCTGGGGCCAACGTCCTGACTTTC. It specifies CASSYLVTSGANVLTF.

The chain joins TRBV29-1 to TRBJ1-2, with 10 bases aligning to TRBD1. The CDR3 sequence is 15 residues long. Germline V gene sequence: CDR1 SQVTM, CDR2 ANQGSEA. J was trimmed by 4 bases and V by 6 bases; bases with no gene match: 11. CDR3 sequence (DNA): TGCAGCGTGGCCGGGACAGGGGAATTTGGCTATGGCTACACCTTC. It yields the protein CSVAGTGEFGYGYTF.

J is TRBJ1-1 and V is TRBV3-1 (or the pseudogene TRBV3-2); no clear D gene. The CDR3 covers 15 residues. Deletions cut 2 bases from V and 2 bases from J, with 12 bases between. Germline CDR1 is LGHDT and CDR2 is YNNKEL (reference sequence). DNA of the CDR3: TGTGCCAGCAGCCAATGGGAGAAACCTAACACTGAAGCTTTCTTT. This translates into CASSQWEKPNTEAFF.

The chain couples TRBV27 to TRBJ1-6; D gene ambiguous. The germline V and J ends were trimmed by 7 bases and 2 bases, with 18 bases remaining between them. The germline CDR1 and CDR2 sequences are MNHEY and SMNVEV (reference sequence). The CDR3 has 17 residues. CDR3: CASNRVGRSAYNSPLHF. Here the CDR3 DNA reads TGTGCCAGCAACCGCGTAGGTCGGAGCGCCTATAATTCACCCCTCCACTTT.

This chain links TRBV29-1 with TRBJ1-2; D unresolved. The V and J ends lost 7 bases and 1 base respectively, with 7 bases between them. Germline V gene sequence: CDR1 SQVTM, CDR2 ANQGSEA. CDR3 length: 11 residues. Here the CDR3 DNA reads TGCAGCGGTGGGAGTAACTATGGCTACACCTTC. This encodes CSGGSNYGYTF.

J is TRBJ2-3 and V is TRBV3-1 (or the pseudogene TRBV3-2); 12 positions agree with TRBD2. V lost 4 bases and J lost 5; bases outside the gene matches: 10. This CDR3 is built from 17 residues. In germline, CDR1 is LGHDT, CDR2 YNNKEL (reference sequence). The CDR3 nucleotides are TGTGCCAGCAGCCCCCGGTCTAGCGGGAGGGCGGTAGATACGCAGTATTTT. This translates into CASSPRSSGRAVDTQYF.